These 23 T cell receptor beta chains originate from one sample sequenced in a study of beta chain features in type 1 diabetes. The sequenced template was cDNA made from the entire isolated RNA. Repertoires were generated with immunoSEQ multiplex PCR, while TCRdb's copy carries only in-frame clones and drops some. The repertoire holds approximately 200,000 clones, with about 10% as singletons. The sequenced sample consisted of naive CD4+ T cells from blood. Source of these receptors: a woman aged 18-30 years in good health.

The chain has TRBV30 and TRBJ1-6; TRBD1 is a possible D gene (5 bases). The CDR3 consists of 14 residues. Germline CDR1 GTSNPN, CDR2 SVGIG (reference sequence). The ends were cut back, 3 bases at V and 8 bases at J, with 14 bases in the middle. DNA for the CDR3: TGTGCCTGGAGGGGACTGGGGCCTTATTCACCCCTCCACTTT. Translating it yields CAWRGLGPYSPLHF.

The chain employs TRBV30 and TRBJ1-4; perhaps TRBD1 as D (6 bases). Germline lookup yields CDR1 GTSNPN and CDR2 SVGIG (reference sequence). The CDR3 sequence is 12 residues long. Trimming took 8 bases from V and 8 from J, leaving 15 bases between them. CDR3 in DNA: TGTGCCGGGGGACACCAGGAGGAAAAACTGTTTTTT. It translates to CAGGHQEEKLFF.

This chain joins TRBV4-1 and TRBJ1-2; the D is unclear. Germline loops: CDR1 MGHRA, CDR2 YSYEKL. The CDR3 covers 16 residues. V was cut by 0 bases and J by 3 bases, with 14 bases left in between. The CDR3, as DNA: TGCGCCAGCAGCCAAGAAGAGGGCGGGAGATACTATGGCTACACCTTC. Protein product: CASSQEEGGRYYGYTF.

This clone was counted a few times. J is TRBJ1-2 and V is TRBV30; D not resolved. Germline V gene lookup returns CDR1 GTSNPN and CDR2 SVGIG (reference sequence). This CDR3 comprises 15 residues. The V end was cut by 0 bases, the J end by 4 bases, with 15 bases between. CDR3 coding DNA: TGTGCCTGGAGTGTTTTTAGGGAGGAAAGCTATGGCTACACCTTC. It yields the protein CAWSVFREESYGYTF. Full variable domain (remainder filled in from reference TRBV30 and TRBJ1-2): SQTIHQWPATLVQPVGSPLSLECTVEGTSNPNLYWYRQAAGRGLQLLFYSVGIGQISSEVPQNLSASRPQDRQFILSSKKLLLSDSGFYLCAWSVFREESYGYTFGSGTRLTVV.

In its sample, this clone was seen a few times. V is TRBV6-1 and J is TRBJ2-3, with a weak D call TRBD2 (5 bases). CDR1 and CDR2 (germline): MNHNS, SASEGT. This CDR3 has 12 amino acids. Trimming stripped 6 bases from V and 2 bases from J, with 6 bases between. The CDR3 DNA is TGTGCCAGCAGGACTAACACAGATACGCAGTATTTT. Translated: CASRTNTDTQYF.

This clone was counted between two and nine times. The chain couples TRBV2 to TRBJ1-1; 7 bases map to TRBD1. After removal of 10 bases from V and 2 bases from J, the junction contained 7 bases not matched to a gene. CDR1 is SNHLY and CDR2 is FYNNEI in the germline V gene. The CDR3 consists of 13 residues. The DNA of the CDR3 is TGTGCCACCATAGACAGGGACAACACTGAAGCTTTCTTT. Encoded protein: CATIDRDNTEAFF.

This clone was counted between two and nine times. The V and J genes are TRBV9 and TRBJ2-6; the D is unclear. Trimming shortened V by 0 bases and J by 2 bases, and 6 bases separated the two germline ends. CDR1 and CDR2 (germline): SGDLS, YYNGEE. This CDR3 has 15 residues. CDR3 nucleotide sequence: TGTGCCAGCAGCGTAGTGGGCGCTGGGGCCAACGTCCTGACTTTC. Amino acids: CASSVVGAGANVLTF.

The chain is built from TRBV6-5 and TRBJ2-1; 9 bases match TRBD2. V lost 2 bases to trimming and J lost 5 bases; unmatched junction nucleotides: 1. The CDR3 runs to 14 residues. Per germline, CDR1 MNHEY and CDR2 SVGAGI. CDR3 region: CASSYRLADNEQFF. CDR3 nucleotides: TGTGCCAGCAGTTACCGACTAGCGGACAATGAGCAGTTCTTC.

This clone came up a few times. The gene calls are TRBV25-1 and TRBJ1-5, with 7 bases that match TRBD1. The CDR3 contains 15 residues. Per the germline V gene, CDR1 is MGHDK and CDR2 is SYGVNS. With 1 base clipped from V and 7 bases from J, the junction kept 7 bases outside the gene matches. CDR3 loop: CASSELGQGEQPQHF. The CDR3 DNA reads as TGTGCCAGCAGTGAATTGGGGCAGGGGGAACAGCCCCAGCATTTT.

This clone was observed a few times. This chain connects TRBV29-1 to TRBJ1-1, with D possibly matching TRBD1 (6 bases). CDR1 is SQVTM and CDR2 is ANQGSEA in the germline V gene. The CDR3 runs to 13 residues. CDR3 residues: CSPSGQMNTEAFF. CDR3 DNA sequence: TGCAGTCCTAGCGGACAGATGAACACTGAAGCTTTCTTT.

J is TRBJ2-1 and V is TRBV6-5, with 10 bases that match TRBD1. Looked up from germline, CDR1 is MNHEY and CDR2 is SVGAGI. The CDR3 spans 14 residues. Trimming cost V 6 bases and J 3 bases; bases outside gene matches: 2. CDR3 sequence: CASRGQGSYNEQFF. CDR3 in DNA: TGTGCCAGCAGGGGACAGGGGAGCTACAATGAGCAGTTCTTC.

The V and J genes are TRBV5-1 and TRBJ2-3; a weak D match, TRBD1 (7 bases). Trimming removed 3 bases at V and 1 base at J, with 12 bases between. In germline, CDR1 is SGHRS, CDR2 YFSETQ. This CDR3 has 15 amino acids. CDR3 amino acids: CASSSRGVGTDTQYF. The CDR3 DNA sequence: TGCGCCAGCAGCTCCAGGGGGGTCGGCACAGATACGCAGTATTTT.

In its sample, this clone was seen a few times. The V and J genes are TRBV7-6 and TRBJ2-2; no reliable D call. CDR1 is SGHVS, CDR2 FNYEAQ, per germline. The ends were cut back, 6 bases at V and 4 bases at J, with 3 bases in the middle. This CDR3 has 11 residues. This chain's CDR3 is CASRLTGELFF. The CDR3 region has the DNA TGTGCCAGCAGACTCACCGGGGAGCTGTTTTTT.

The chain is built from TRBV27 and TRBJ1-2; the match to TRBD1 covers 9 bases. The ends lost 5 bases at V and 7 bases at J; junction bases unmatched: 8. The CDR3 extends over 14 amino acids. Germline V lookup: CDR1 MNHEY, CDR2 SMNVEV (reference sequence). In DNA form, the CDR3 reads TGTGCCAGCAGTGCGGACAGGGGATCTATTGGCTACACCTTC. It encodes CASSADRGSIGYTF.

This chain joins TRBV19 and TRBJ1-4; 7 nucleotides align to TRBD1. Germline V gives CDR1 LNHDA, CDR2 SQIVND (reference sequence). V lost 4 bases, J lost 3 bases, and 5 bases stayed unmatched. The CDR3 covers 15 residues. CDR3 sequence (DNA): TGTGCCAGTAGTAAAGGGGGGACAGCTAATGAAAAACTGTTTTTT. It codes for CASSKGGTANEKLFF.

The chain joins TRBV9 to TRBJ2-3; 7 nucleotides match TRBD1. The J segment lost 3 bases and the V segment lost 4 bases, leaving 2 bases of the junction unmatched. Per the germline V gene, CDR1 is SGDLS and CDR2 is YYNGEE. The CDR3 length is 13 residues. The DNA of the CDR3 is TGTGCCAGCAGCCCCAGGGGGACAGATACGCAGTATTTT. Translating gives CASSPRGTDTQYF.

Only a few counts were recorded for this clone. The chain is built from TRBV30 and TRBJ2-1; 8 nucleotides line up with TRBD1. The CDR3 spans 15 residues. CDR1 is GTSNPN, CDR2 SVGIG, per germline (reference sequence). J lost 4 bases, V lost 0 bases, and 5 bases had no gene match. The CDR3 coding sequence is TGTGCCTGGAGTGTTTCGGGACAGGCATACAATGAGCAGTTCTTC. This gives the protein CAWSVSGQAYNEQFF. The full variable domain, its missing parts supplied by reference TRBV30 and TRBJ2-1, is SQTIHQWPATLVQPVGSPLSLECTVEGTSNPNLYWYRQAAGRGLQLLFYSVGIGQISSEVPQNLSASRPQDRQFILSSKKLLLSDSGFYLCAWSVSGQAYNEQFFGPGTRLTVL.

This clone was seen only a few times. The J gene is TRBJ2-2, the V gene TRBV19; 11 bases fit TRBD1. The CDR3 is 16 amino acids. The trim removed 5 bases at V and 3 bases at J, leaving 5 bases unmatched. Germline V lookup: CDR1 LNHDA, CDR2 SQIVND (reference sequence). CDR3: CASSVKGQGDTGELFF. The CDR3 bases are TGTGCCAGTAGTGTGAAGGGACAGGGGGACACCGGGGAGCTGTTTTTT.

This clone was seen more than once but under ten times. This chain joins TRBV30 and TRBJ1-2, with 8 bases matching TRBD1. Germline assignment: CDR1 GTSNPN and CDR2 SVGIG (reference sequence). The CDR3 extends over 14 amino acids. Trimming removed 3 bases from V and 4 bases from J; junction bases left unmatched: 7. The CDR3 region is CAWRDGQGPYGYTF. Written as DNA, the CDR3 is TGTGCCTGGAGGGACGGACAGGGCCCCTATGGCTACACCTTC.

The chain recombines TRBV2 with TRBJ1-1; maybe TRBD1 (5 bases). The CDR3 totals 13 residues. Trimming removed 8 bases from V and 4 bases from J, with 14 bases in between. Germline V gives CDR1 SNHLY, CDR2 FYNNEI. This chain's CDR3 is CASSLVRGTEAFF. Written as DNA, the CDR3 is TGTGCCAGCTCTTTGGTAAGGGGCACTGAAGCTTTCTTT. Using reference TRBV2 and TRBJ1-1 for the parts outside the CDR3, the full variable domain is EPEVTQTPSHQVTQMGQEVILRCVPISNHLYFYWYRQILGQKVEFLVSFYNNEISEKSEIFDDQFSVERPDGSNFTLKIRSTKLEDSAMYFCASSLVRGTEAFFGQGTRLTVV.

This clone has only a few counts. The rearrangement links TRBV18 to TRBJ2-1; the D gene is possibly TRBD1 (6 bases). CDR3 length: 15 amino acids. V was pared by 2 bases and J by 6 bases, with 14 bases between. Germline CDR1 KGHSH, CDR2 LQKENI. This CDR3 is CASSPFRGSINEQFF. CDR3 bases: TGTGCCAGCTCACCATTCAGGGGAAGTATCAATGAGCAGTTCTTC.

This clone was counted only a few times. The CDR3 sequence: CASSLVAAGVGNEQFF. In DNA, the CDR3 is TGCGCCAGCAGCTTGGTGGCAGCGGGAGTAGGCAATGAGCAGTTCTTC. The V call is TRBV5-1, the J call TRBJ2-1, with TRBD2 matching over 8 bases. The ends lost 0 bases at V and 6 bases at J; junction bases unmatched: 8. CDR3 length equals 16 residues. CDR1 is SGHRS and CDR2 is YFSETQ in the germline V gene. The variable domain in full, completed from reference TRBV5-1 and TRBJ2-1, reads KAGVTQTPRYLIKTRGQQVTLSCSPISGHRSVSWYQQTPGQGLQFLFEYFSETQRNKGNFPGRFSGRQFSNSRSEMNVSTLELGDSALYLCASSLVAAGVGNEQFFGPGTRLTVL.

The rearrangement joins TRBV19 to TRBJ2-7, with TRBD1 matching over 8 bases. V shed 6 bases and J 3 bases; nucleotides not matched to a gene: 4. This CDR3 contains 13 residues. The germline V gene encodes CDR1 LNHDA and CDR2 SQIVND (reference sequence). CDR3 region: CASSPGGFYEQYF. CDR3 DNA sequence: TGTGCCAGTAGCCCAGGGGGCTTCTACGAGCAGTACTTC.